This T cell receptor beta chain was captured in a study of OX40 agonist ivuxolimab in advanced cancers. For the study at large: People in dose escalation had one of these cancers: hepatocellular carcinoma, melanoma, renal cell or head and neck cancer. Averaging roughly 60 years in age, with a range of about 23 to 80, the cohort was about 85% male. General study points: Low normalized T-cell clonal expansion was additionally recorded for some nonresponders. The CD4+ and CD8+ T cells in the blood had expanded clonally by week 6 at 0.1 to 3.0 mg/kg.

Germline CDR1 MNHNS, CDR2 SASEGT. This CDR3 comprises 13 residues. Trimming stripped 0 bases from V and 7 bases from J, with 7 bases between. This clone was recorded once. Its antigen is currently unknown. Generated by immunoSEQ multiplex PCR, the TCRdb table keeps only in-frame clones and is missing some. Of 70,000 to 95,000 clones listed, approximately 94% are singletons. The source of this sequence is an adult with an advanced solid tumor such as melanoma, head and neck, liver or kidney cancer. The chain couples TRBV6-1 to TRBJ1-5, with D hard to call. This specimen consisted of CD4+ or CD8+ T cells sorted from blood, obtained in a trial of the OX40 agonist ivuxolimab. CDR3 sequence: CASSEAWAQPQHF. CDR3 DNA sequence: TGTGCCAGCAGTGAAGCTTGGGCCCAGCCCCAGCATTTT.